This T cell receptor beta chain came from a study of cytomegalovirus exposure and HLA in healthy donors. Study-level findings and limits: An apparent linkage of common viral pathogens to several of the most significant clusters emerged in a later analysis.

Per the germline V gene, CDR1 is LNHDA and CDR2 is SQIVND (reference sequence). The CDR3 spans 15 residues. Trimming left V 8 bases short and J 4 bases short, with 20 bases between. Although they were nominally healthy when sampled, donors likely had unrecorded immune exposures. PCR primers comprised 60 Vbeta and 13 Jbeta primers. TCRdb's table, derived via immunoSEQ multiplex PCR, lists solely in-frame clones and lacks some. The data show just under 95,000 clones, roughly 73% seen once. A word on this clone: Its cognate antigen is unknown.

Sequences were obtained from PBMCs. The V and J genes are TRBV19 and TRBJ1-2; TRBD1 is a possible D gene (5 bases). This clonotype was sampled from a man aged 50 to 60 in good health and CMV-seropositive. In DNA, the CDR3 is TGTGCCAGTGTCCCCCCGGGGGACGGTTTCTATGGCTACACCTTC. As protein: CASVPPGDGFYGYTF. Combining the CDR3 with reference TRBV19 and TRBJ1-2 gives the whole variable domain DGGITQSPKYLFRKEGQNVTLSCEQNLNHDAMYWYRQDPGQGLRLIYYSQIVNDFQKGDIAEGYSVSREKKESFPLTVTSAQKNPTAFYLCASVPPGDGFYGYTFGSGTRLTVV.